This TCR delta chain was identified in a study of Vδ1+ human thymocytes. Broader study findings: Thymic TRG and TRD repertoires appeared highly polyclonal, with Gaussian CDR3 length distributions.

Extracted RNA was reverse transcribed into cDNA. CDR3 amplicons came from multiplex PCR with pooled V-gene forward and constant-region reverse primers. TCRdb reran clone calling via CATT on the multiplex PCR reads. This table has tens of thousands of delta-chain clones, 25% to 35% appearing once. Losses at the gene ends were 2 bases for V and 1 base for J; bases not matched to a gene: 18. Germline V lookup: CDR1 TSWWSYY, CDR2 QGS. The CDR3 loop spans 20 amino acids. Thymocytes were sorted as CD3+ TCRVdelta1+ TCRVdelta2- after alphabeta T cell depletion. For this clone: The target antigen is unknown.

The V and J genes are TRDV1 and TRDJ1; TRDD3 matches 8 bases. The receptor was derived from a boy younger than two who had congenital heart surgery. The sequenced sample consisted of Vdelta1+ gamma-delta thymocytes from the thymus. The subset denotes: FACS-sorted CD3+ TCRalphabeta- TCRVdelta1+ TCRVdelta2- thymocytes. This CDR3 is CALGEKGVLGGTETTDKLIF. As DNA, the CDR3 is TGTGCTCTTGGGGAAAAGGGGGTACTGGGGGGAACCGAAACCACCGATAAACTCATCTTT.